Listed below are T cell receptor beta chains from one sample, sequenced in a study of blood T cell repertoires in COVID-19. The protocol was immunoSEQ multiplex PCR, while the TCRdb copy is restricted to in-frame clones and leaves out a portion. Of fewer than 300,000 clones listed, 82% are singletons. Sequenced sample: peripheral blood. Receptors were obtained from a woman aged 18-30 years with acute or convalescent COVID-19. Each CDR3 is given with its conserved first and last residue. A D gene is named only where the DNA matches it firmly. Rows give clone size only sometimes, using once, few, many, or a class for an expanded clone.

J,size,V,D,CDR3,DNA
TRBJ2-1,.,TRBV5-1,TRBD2,CASSAPVASGRALFRNEQFF,TGCGCCAGCAGCGCCCCCGTAGCTAGCGGGAGGGCCCTATTTCGGAATGAGCAGTTCTTC
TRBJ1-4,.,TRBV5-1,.,CASSRGGGTTNEKLFF,TGCGCCAGCAGCCGCGGTGGGGGCACAACTAATGAAAAACTGTTTTTT
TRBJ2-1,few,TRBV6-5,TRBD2,CASFRTSGPLGEQFF,TGTGCCAGCTTCCGGACTAGCGGGCCCCTTGGTGAGCAGTTCTTC
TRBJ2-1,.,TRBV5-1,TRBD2,CASSPGWGEGLGEQFF,TGCGCCAGCAGCCCAGGCTGGGGGGAGGGCCTAGGTGAGCAGTTCTTC
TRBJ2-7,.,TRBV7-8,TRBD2,CASSHGLAYEQYF,TGTGCCAGCAGTCATGGACTAGCCTACGAGCAGTACTTC
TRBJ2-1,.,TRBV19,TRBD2,CASSIIAGRHNEQFF,TGTGCCAGTAGTATTATAGCGGGAAGGCACAATGAGCAGTTCTTC
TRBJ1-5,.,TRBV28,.,CASSSVRDSNQPQHF,TGTGCCAGCAGTTCCGTAAGGGACTCGAATCAGCCCCAGCATTTT
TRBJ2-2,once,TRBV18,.,CASSPPGGRANTGELFF,TGTGCCAGCTCACCGCCCGGGGGGCGCGCGAACACCGGGGAGCTGTTTTTT
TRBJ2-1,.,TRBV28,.,CASGRGGLRNEQFF,TGTGCCAGCGGAAGGGGCGGTCTTCGGAATGAGCAGTTCTTC
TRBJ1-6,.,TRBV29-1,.,CSVQGPGNSPLHF,TGCAGCGTCCAGGGTCCGGGTAATTCACCCCTCCACTTT
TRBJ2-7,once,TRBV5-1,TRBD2,CASSLGGTSETYEQYF,TGCGCCAGCAGCTTGGGCGGGACTAGCGAGACCTACGAGCAGTACTTC
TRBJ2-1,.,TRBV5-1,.,CASSAAPYNEQFF,TGCGCCAGCAGCGCGGCCCCCTACAATGAGCAGTTCTTC
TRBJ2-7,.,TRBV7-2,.,CASSLSFAGYEQYF,TGTGCCAGCAGCTTAAGCTTTGCGGGCTACGAGCAGTACTTC
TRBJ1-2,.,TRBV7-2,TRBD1,CASSLSGTEGGYTF,TGTGCCAGCAGCTTATCCGGGACAGAAGGCGGCTACACCTTC
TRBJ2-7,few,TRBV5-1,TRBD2,CASSPTGTRMYEQYF,TGCGCCAGCAGCCCAACCGGGACTAGAATGTACGAGCAGTACTTC
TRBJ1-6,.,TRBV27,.,CASSFLSGSPLHF,TGTGCCAGCAGTTTTCTTTCGGGTTCACCCCTCCACTTT
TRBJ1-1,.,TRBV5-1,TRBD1,CASRMRQGNTEAFF,TGCGCCAGCAGAATGAGACAGGGGAACACTGAAGCTTTCTTT
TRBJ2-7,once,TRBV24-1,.,CATSDFETGSYEQYF,TGTGCCACCAGTGATTTCGAGACAGGCTCCTACGAGCAGTACTTC
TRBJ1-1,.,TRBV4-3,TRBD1,CASSQDRDRELSEAFF,TGCGCCAGCAGCCAAGACCGGGACAGGGAATTGTCTGAAGCTTTCTTT
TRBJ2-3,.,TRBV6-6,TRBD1,CASSSGQGPDTQYF,TGTGCCAGCAGCTCAGGACAGGGCCCAGATACGCAGTATTTT
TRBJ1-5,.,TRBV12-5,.,CASGSGHLKNQPQHF,TGTGCTAGTGGTTCGGGACACCTTAAGAATCAGCCCCAGCATTTT
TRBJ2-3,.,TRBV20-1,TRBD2,CSARAPGTSGRTSVDTQYF,TGCAGTGCTCGTGCCCCGGGGACTAGCGGGAGGACTAGTGTAGATACGCAGTATTTT
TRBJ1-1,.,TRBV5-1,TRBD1,CASSITGGQGTEAFF,TGCGCCAGCAGCATCACAGGGGGCCAGGGGACTGAAGCTTTCTTT
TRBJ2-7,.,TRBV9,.,CASSPQTGTPEQYF,TGTGCCAGCAGCCCCCAGACGGGTACCCCCGAGCAGTACTTC
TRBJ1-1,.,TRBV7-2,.,CASSGASMNTEAFF,TGTGCCAGCAGCGGAGCGTCCATGAACACTGAAGCTTTCTTT